This T cell receptor (beta chain) was observed in a study of cytomegalovirus exposure and HLA in healthy donors. Healthy bone marrow donors supplied every sample. With 60 Vbeta and 13 Jbeta primers, the PCR was carried out. Sequenced by immunoSEQ multiplex PCR; TCRdb stores in-frame clones only, minus some. The data hold 100,000 or so clones, with around 80% observed a single time. The V gene's germline CDR1 is SGHDT and CDR2 YYEEEE. V was clipped by 0 bases and J by 6 bases, with 18 bases between them. The CDR3 has 16 amino acids. The sequenced sample consisted of PBMCs. This receptor was obtained from a man aged 40-50 years in good health and CMV-seronegative. This chain connects TRBV5-6 to TRBJ1-2; D not resolved. CDR3 sequence reads: CASSLAGPSRRDGYTF. The CDR3 DNA reads TGTGCCAGCAGCTTGGCTGGACCCTCCCGGCGGGATGGCTACACCTTC.